Listed here are 26 T cell receptor beta chains from one sample, sequenced in a study of blood T cell repertoires in COVID-19. Generated by immunoSEQ multiplex PCR, the TCRdb table keeps only in-frame clones and is missing some. The sample has under 200,000 clones, about 85% seen once; the top ten hold roughly 21%. Sequenced material: peripheral blood. Receptor source: a man in his 60s with active or convalescent COVID-19.

The chain couples TRBV7-9 to TRBJ1-2, with D possibly matching TRBD1 (6 bases). This CDR3 contains 12 residues. CDR1 is SEHNR and CDR2 is FQNEAQ in the germline V gene (reference sequence). V lost 5 bases, J lost 6 bases, and 10 bases lay in between. The CDR3 sequence: CASSGHRDGYTF. CDR3 nucleotides: TGTGCCAGCAGCGGCCACAGGGATGGCTACACCTTC.

V gene TRBV7-2 combines with J gene TRBJ2-3; TRBD2 might be the D (6 bases). Germline CDR1 SGHTA, CDR2 FQGNSA. CDR3 length: 15 amino acids. Trimming stripped 1 base from V and 1 base from J, with 9 bases between. CDR3 in amino acids: CASSLVASGTDTQYF. The CDR3 nucleotides read TGTGCCAGCAGCTTAGTGGCTAGCGGCACAGATACGCAGTATTTT.

The chain recombines TRBV5-1 with TRBJ1-4; D is perhaps TRBD1 (5 bases). This CDR3 comprises 15 residues. The germline V gene encodes CDR1 SGHRS and CDR2 YFSETQ. V shed 7 bases and J shed 8 bases, with 21 bases lying between them. The CDR3 nucleotides are TGCGCCAGCGGCCCAGGGCATGAGGTGAAGGAAAAACTGTTTTTT. Protein sequence: CASGPGHEVKEKLFF.

The chain recombines TRBV27 with TRBJ2-2; 10 nucleotides match TRBD2. This CDR3 is built from 15 residues. After removal of 2 bases from V and 4 bases from J, the junction contained 1 base not matched to a gene. Germline assignment: CDR1 MNHEY and CDR2 SMNVEV (reference sequence). CDR3 amino acids: CASSLKRGGTGELFF. The CDR3 nucleotides read TGTGCCAGCAGTTTAAAGCGGGGGGGCACCGGGGAGCTGTTTTTT.

The CDR3 nucleotides are TGTGCCAGCAGCTTAGCGGCCAGCGGGATGGAGACCCAGTACTTC. Translated, it gives CASSLAASGMETQYF. The rearrangement links TRBV7-9 to TRBJ2-5; 7 positions match TRBD2. CDR3 length equals 15 residues. CDR1 SEHNR and CDR2 FQNEAQ come from the germline V gene (reference sequence). V dropped 0 bases and J dropped 5; count of bases not matched to a gene: 6.

This chain uses TRBV27 with TRBJ2-5; weak D call: TRBD2 (6 bases). The CDR3 spans 14 residues. Trimming shortened V by 3 bases and J by 0 bases, and 8 bases separated the two germline ends. Germline CDR1 MNHEY, CDR2 SMNVEV (reference sequence). The CDR3 sequence: CASSFGGHQETQYF. The DNA for the CDR3 is TGTGCCAGCAGTTTCGGGGGTCACCAAGAGACCCAGTACTTC.

The rearrangement joins TRBV12-3 or TRBV12-4 to TRBJ1-1; no firm D call. V lost 7 bases and J lost 11, with 14 bases in between. The CDR3 has 11 residues. CDR3 bases: TGTGCCAGCACCTTACTAGGTTGGGCTTTCTTT. It codes for CASTLLGWAFF.

Within the sample, this clone is medium-sized (0.01 to 0.1%). The V gene is TRBV25-1, the J gene TRBJ1-5; D gene uncertain. Trimming removed 8 bases from V and 1 base from J, with 12 bases in between. Germline CDR1 reads MGHDK; CDR2 reads SYGVNS. This CDR3 spans 14 amino acids. CDR3 nucleotide sequence: TGTGCCAGCGGGCCGGCCGTAAGCAATCAGCCCCAGCATTTT. As protein: CASGPAVSNQPQHF. Together with reference TRBV25-1 and TRBJ1-5, the CDR3 gives the full variable domain: EADIYQTPRYLVIGTGKKITLECSQTMGHDKMYWYQQDPGMELHLIHYSYGVNSTEKGDLSSESTVSRIRTEHFPLTLESARPSHTSQYLCASGPAVSNQPQHFGDGTRLSIL.

This chain uses TRBV5-1 with TRBJ1-2, with D possibly being TRBD1 (5 bases). In germline, CDR1 is SGHRS, CDR2 YFSETQ. The CDR3 sequence is 14 residues long. Trimming stripped 1 base from V and 7 bases from J, with 14 bases between. Written as DNA, the CDR3 is TGCGCCAGCAGCTTGCAGGGAGGGAGTGGTGGCTACACCTTC. Translation: CASSLQGGSGGYTF.

The rearrangement uses TRBV2 and TRBJ1-1; a possible D gene is TRBD1 (6 bases). The V end was cut by 7 bases, the J end by 1 base, with 10 bases between. Germline CDR1 and CDR2: SNHLY and FYNNEI. The CDR3 has 13 residues. DNA of the CDR3: TGTGCCAGCAACCTGGACAGGAACACTGAAGCTTTCTTT. This translates into CASNLDRNTEAFF.

The J gene is TRBJ1-5, the V gene TRBV24-1; TRBD1 matches at 7 bases. Germline V gives CDR1 KGHDR, CDR2 SFDVKD. This CDR3 comprises 15 residues. V shed 8 bases and J 5 bases; nucleotides not matched to a gene: 11. The CDR3 spells CATTLIGGEDQPQHF. DNA for the CDR3: TGTGCCACCACCTTGATAGGGGGCGAAGATCAGCCCCAGCATTTT.

The chain joins TRBV29-1 to TRBJ1-1; 8 bases map to TRBD1. The CDR3 sequence is 13 residues long. CDR1 is SQVTM, CDR2 ANQGSEA, per germline. Trimming took 6 bases from V and 1 from J; bases not matched to a gene: 4. The CDR3 here is CSVATGGNTEAFF. CDR3 coding DNA: TGCAGCGTAGCCACAGGGGGGAACACTGAAGCTTTCTTT. Using reference TRBV29-1 and TRBJ1-1 for the parts outside the CDR3, the full variable domain is SAVISQKPSRDICQRGTSLTIQCQVDSQVTMMFWYRQQPGQSLTLIATANQGSEATYESGFVIDKFPISRPNLTFSTLTVSNMSPEDSSIYLCSVATGGNTEAFFGQGTRLTVV.

The genes are TRBV12-3 or TRBV12-4 and TRBJ2-7; D unclear. The CDR3 has 13 amino acids. V was clipped by 4 bases and J by 3 bases, with 10 bases between them. CDR3 bases: TGTGCCAGCAGTTCGCGTACCATCTACGAGCAGTACTTC. Translated: CASSSRTIYEQYF.

This chain links TRBV7-2 with TRBJ2-1, with 9 bases matching TRBD2. From germline, CDR1 is SGHTA and CDR2 FQGNSA. J lost 5 bases, V lost 4 bases, and 3 bases had no gene match. The CDR3 covers 14 residues. The CDR3 DNA reads as TGTGCCAGCAGCTCTAGCGGGGTGGACAATGAGCAGTTCTTC. Translation gives CASSSSGVDNEQFF.

The rearrangement joins TRBV5-1 to TRBJ1-1; D is unclear. V lost 0 bases, J lost 11 bases, and 20 bases lay in between. CDR3 length: 15 amino acids. CDR1 is SGHRS and CDR2 is YFSETQ in the germline V gene. CDR3 sequence: CASSLESPRFGLAFF. Written as DNA, the CDR3 is TGCGCCAGCAGCTTGGAAAGTCCCCGGTTCGGTTTGGCTTTCTTT.

In nucleotides, the CDR3 is TGTGCCAGCAGCTTGTACAGGGATGGGTCACCCCTCCACTTT. Its protein product is CASSLYRDGSPLHF. The chain is built from TRBV5-4 and TRBJ1-6; tentatively, D is TRBD1 (6 bases). The germline CDR1 and CDR2 sequences are SGHNT and YYREEE (reference sequence). The ends were cut back, 1 base at V and 10 bases at J, with 12 bases in the middle. The CDR3 sequence is 14 residues long. Complete variable domain (other parts from reference TRBV5-4 and TRBJ1-6): ETGVTQSPTHLIKTRGQQVTLRCSSQSGHNTVSWYQQALGQGPQFIFQYYREEENGRGNFPPRFSGLQFPNYSSELNVNALELDDSALYLCASSLYRDGSPLHFGNGTRLTVT.

This clone appeared once. The chain recombines TRBV7-5 with TRBJ2-7; the listed D gene, TRBD1, was not tested against the DNA. TRBV7-5 is described as a pseudogene. The length of the CDR3 is 16 residues. CDR3 loop: CVRPPRGTVLSYEQYF. CDR3 bases: TGTGTCAGACCTCCGAGGGGGACAGTATTATCCTACGAGCAGTACTTC.

CDR3 in DNA: TGCAGCGTTGTCGGGATACAAGAGACCCAGTACTTC. This sequence encodes CSVVGIQETQYF. The chain has TRBV29-1 and TRBJ2-5; TRBD2 might be the D (5 bases). Trimming removed 4 bases at V and 2 bases at J, with 8 bases between. The germline CDR1 and CDR2 sequences are SQVTM and ANQGSEA. The CDR3 sequence is 12 residues long.

The V gene is TRBV6-5, the J gene TRBJ1-1; 8 nucleotides align to TRBD1. Germline V gene sequence: CDR1 MNHEY, CDR2 SVGAGI. The CDR3 length is 15 residues. Trimming took 6 bases from V and 2 from J; bases not matched to a gene: 8. As DNA, the CDR3 is TGTGCCAGCAGCGACAGGACAGGGTATAACACTGAAGCTTTCTTT. Amino acid sequence: CASSDRTGYNTEAFF.

The V and J genes are TRBV11-2 and TRBJ2-7; the match to TRBD2 covers 11 bases. The length of the CDR3 is 16 residues. Germline CDR1 and CDR2: SGHAT and FQNNGV. The V and J ends lost 5 bases and 5 bases, in that order; junction bases with no gene match: 11. CDR3 DNA sequence: TGTGCCAGCAGCCCTTACTTAGCGGGGGGGCGCCACGAGCAGTACTTC. Protein sequence: CASSPYLAGGRHEQYF.

The chain links TRBV5-5 to TRBJ2-5, with TRBD1 matching 9 bases. The J segment lost 5 bases and the V segment lost 3 bases, leaving 5 bases of the junction unmatched. This CDR3 comprises 14 residues. Germline assignment: CDR1 SGHKS and CDR2 YYEKEE (reference sequence). The CDR3 DNA reads TGTGCCAGCAGCTCGACAGGGGGGTGGGAGACCCAGTACTTC. Translating gives CASSSTGGWETQYF. The whole variable domain, remainder taken from reference TRBV5-5 and TRBJ2-5, is DAGVTQSPTHLIKTRGQQVTLRCSPISGHKSVSWYQQVLGQGPQFIFQYYEKEERGRGNFPDRFSARQFPNYSSELNVNALLLGDSALYLCASSSTGGWETQYFGPGTRLLVL.

The CDR3 coding sequence is TGTGCCAGTAGTATAGGGCTTTTGCCCCAGCATTTT. Translation gives CASSIGLLPQHF. The V and J genes are TRBV19 and TRBJ1-5, with no clear D. Germline V CDR1 and CDR2: LNHDA, SQIVND (reference sequence). The CDR3 spans 12 residues. V was clipped by 1 base and J by 9 bases, with 7 bases between them.

This chain joins TRBV19 and TRBJ1-5; no reliable D call. V was clipped by 7 bases and J by 1 base, with 11 bases between them. This CDR3 is built from 14 residues. Germline-derived CDR1 and CDR2 are LNHDA and SQIVND (reference sequence). The DNA for the CDR3 is TGTGCCAGTACTCACCGGGGAAGCAATCAGCCCCAGCATTTT. This sequence encodes CASTHRGSNQPQHF.

This clone was seen just once. The chain carries TRBV14 and TRBJ1-2, with 7 positions matching TRBD1. The CDR3 covers 17 residues. J gave up 1 base and V 2 bases, and 10 bases lay outside the gene matches. Germline CDR1 SGHDN, CDR2 FVKESK. The CDR3 spells CASSQLDRGLDNYGYTF. For the CDR3, the DNA is TGTGCCAGCAGCCAACTCGATAGGGGGCTCGATAACTATGGCTACACCTTC. Full variable domain (rest looked up from reference TRBV14 and TRBJ1-2): EAGVTQFPSHSVIEKGQTVTLRCDPISGHDNLYWYRRVMGKEIKFLLHFVKESKQDESGMPNNRFLAERTGGTYSTLKVQPAELEDSGVYFCASSQLDRGLDNYGYTFGSGTRLTVV.

The gene calls are TRBV30 and TRBJ1-6; D is perhaps TRBD1 (5 bases). The CDR3 consists of 16 residues. The V end was cut by 2 bases, the J end by 1 base, with 12 bases between. Germline CDR1 is GTSNPN and CDR2 is SVGIG (reference sequence). Here the CDR3 reads CAWSLREGSYNSPLHF. The CDR3 DNA is TGTGCCTGGAGTCTCAGGGAGGGTTCCTATAATTCACCCCTCCACTTT. Together with reference TRBV30 and TRBJ1-6, the CDR3 gives the full variable domain: SQTIHQWPATLVQPVGSPLSLECTVEGTSNPNLYWYRQAAGRGLQLLFYSVGIGQISSEVPQNLSASRPQDRQFILSSKKLLLSDSGFYLCAWSLREGSYNSPLHFGNGTRLTVT.

The rearrangement links TRBV29-1 to TRBJ1-5; TRBD1 matches at 10 bases. The CDR3 length is 16 residues. Germline lookup yields CDR1 SQVTM and CDR2 ANQGSEA. With V trimmed by 3 bases and J by 9 bases, 14 bases remained unmatched. CDR3 loop: CSVDGGETGGSGPQHF. DNA for the CDR3: TGCAGCGTTGATGGCGGAGAGACAGGGGGCAGTGGGCCCCAGCATTTT.